This T cell receptor beta chain was obtained from a study of T cell responses to AZD1222 COVID-19 vaccine. Study results and caveats: The peak T cell response came first, and repertoires were sampled only after it. Only five or six individuals given AZD1222 were seropositive at baseline.

A word on this clone: No antigen is known for it.

Libraries were prepared by immunoSEQ multiplex PCR; TCRdb keeps only in-frame clonotypes and omits some of them. The repertoire holds roughly 100,000 clones, roughly 80% seen once, with 5% in the top ten. This TCR was recovered from an adult in good health. The sequenced sample was peripheral blood, obtained on day 0 of AZD1222 vaccination.

This CDR3 is CASCRQGLLGGYTF. For the CDR3, the DNA is TGTGCCAGCTGCAGACAGGGCCTTTTGGGTGGCTACACCTTC. The rearrangement joins TRBV6-4 to TRBJ1-2; 7 positions match TRBD1. The V gene's germline CDR1 is MRHNA and CDR2 SNTAGT. The V and J ends lost 8 bases and 7 bases, in that order; junction bases with no gene match: 13. CDR3 length equals 14 residues.